This T cell receptor beta chain was identified in a study of identifying expanded T cells in peripheral blood. V lost 3 bases and J 6 bases, leaving 11 bases between the germline ends. Germline lookup yields CDR1 MDHEN and CDR2 SYDVKM. CDR3 size: 13 residues. No infections or other immune events were documented during collection. Points on this clone: What it binds is unknown.

Findings and limits, study-wide: Clone count variance between approximately 2-week samples rose with total template count. About 1.2 clones differed between technical replicates, versus approximately 16 and 20 over time.

Only in-frame clones appear in the TCRdb table, and some are missing; sequencing was by immunoSEQ multiplex PCR. The profile shows 100,000 or so clones, roughly 89% of them singletons. This clonotype originated in a person between 18 and 70 years old in good health. The chain carries TRBV28 and TRBJ2-5; D not resolved. Sequenced input: blood. The CDR3 sequence is CASSLWGHQTQYF. In nucleotides, the CDR3 is TGTGCCAGCAGTTTGTGGGGTCATCAGACCCAGTACTTC. Filled out from reference TRBV28 and TRBJ2-5, the complete variable domain reads DVKVTQSSRYLVKRTGEKVFLECVQDMDHENMFWYRQDPGLGLRLIYFSYDVKMKEKGDIPEGYSVSREKKERFSLILESASTNQTSMYLCASSLWGHQTQYFGPGTRLLVL.